What follows describes a single T cell receptor (beta chain). The antigen it binds to is not known. No qualities accompany the bases; no much larger clone lies one base away. The sample comes from a study of patients and donors after allogeneic stem cell transplantation (TCRdb year 2020). Including the terminal cysteine and phenylalanine, the CDR3 comprises 13 residues. The read is trimmed to its CDR3 DNA, 39 bases read in frame from base 1. The V and J ends are trimmed by 7 bases and 5 bases, leaving 14 bases between them. Reading the germline V gene gives CDR1 SNHLY and CDR2 FYNNEI. Library preparation employed RT-PCR. TCRdb records NextSeq 550 as the sequencer. TCRdb reprocessed the public reads (quality trimming at Q25 with fastp, clone calling with MiXCR) and kept in-frame beta chains. Here each entry gathers all rows of one CDR3 protein and keeps the most common genes and DNA. For this sample the table gives hundreds of thousands of distinct CDR3 sequences, of which roughly 17% were detected only once. The ten largest clones represent 6% to 8% of the sample.

The rearrangement joined TRBV2 to TRBJ1-1, with an unclear D gene assignment. Sequencing was carried out using blood, either unsorted or a sorted T cell fraction (not recorded which). The sequence was obtained from a human donor who was either an allogeneic HSCT recipient or a stem cell or donor lymphocyte infusion donor (not recorded which). It is not recorded whose cells these are; they may come from a transplant donor. The CDR3 sequence is CASNNVGWTEAFF. The sequenced DNA is TGTGCCAGCAATAACGTCGGTTGGACTGAAGCTTTCTTT.